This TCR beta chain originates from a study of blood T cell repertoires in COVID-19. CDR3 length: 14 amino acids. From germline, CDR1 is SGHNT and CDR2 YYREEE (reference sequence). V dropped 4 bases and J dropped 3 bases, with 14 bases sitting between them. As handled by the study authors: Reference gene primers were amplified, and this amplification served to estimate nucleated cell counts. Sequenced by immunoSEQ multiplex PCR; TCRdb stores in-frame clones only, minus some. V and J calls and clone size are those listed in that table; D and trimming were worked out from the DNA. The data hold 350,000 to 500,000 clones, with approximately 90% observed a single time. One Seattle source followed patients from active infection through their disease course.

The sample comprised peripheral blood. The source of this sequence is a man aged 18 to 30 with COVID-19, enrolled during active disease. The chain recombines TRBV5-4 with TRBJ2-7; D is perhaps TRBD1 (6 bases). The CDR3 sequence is CASSPRGSGYEQYF. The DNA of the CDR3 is TGTGCCAGCAGCCCCAGGGGAAGTGGCTACGAGCAGTACTTC.